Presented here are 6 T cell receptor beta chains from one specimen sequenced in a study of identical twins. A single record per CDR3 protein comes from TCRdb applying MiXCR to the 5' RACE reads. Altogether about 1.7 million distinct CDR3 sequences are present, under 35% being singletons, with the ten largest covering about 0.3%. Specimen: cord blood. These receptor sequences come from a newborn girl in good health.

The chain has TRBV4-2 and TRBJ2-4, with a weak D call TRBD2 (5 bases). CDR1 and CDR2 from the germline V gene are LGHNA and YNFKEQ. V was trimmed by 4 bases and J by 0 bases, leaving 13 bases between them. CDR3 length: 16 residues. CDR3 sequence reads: CASSRGIKLAKNIQYF. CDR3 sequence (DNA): TGTGCCAGCAGCCGAGGGATCAAGCTAGCCAAAAACATTCAGTACTTC.

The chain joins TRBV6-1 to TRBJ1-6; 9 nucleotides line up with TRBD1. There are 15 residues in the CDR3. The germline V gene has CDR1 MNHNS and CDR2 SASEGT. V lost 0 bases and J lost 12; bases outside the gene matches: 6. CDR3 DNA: TGTGCCAGCAGTGAAGCGGGACAGGGAATTATACCCCTCCACTTT. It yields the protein CASSEAGQGIIPLHF.

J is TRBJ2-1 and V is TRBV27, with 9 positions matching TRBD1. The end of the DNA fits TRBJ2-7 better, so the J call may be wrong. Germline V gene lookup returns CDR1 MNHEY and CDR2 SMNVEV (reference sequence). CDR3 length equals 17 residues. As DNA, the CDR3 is TGTGCCAGCAGTTCCGTTTACAGGGGGCGTTCCTACAATGAGCAGTACTTC. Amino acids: CASSSVYRGRSYNEQYF.

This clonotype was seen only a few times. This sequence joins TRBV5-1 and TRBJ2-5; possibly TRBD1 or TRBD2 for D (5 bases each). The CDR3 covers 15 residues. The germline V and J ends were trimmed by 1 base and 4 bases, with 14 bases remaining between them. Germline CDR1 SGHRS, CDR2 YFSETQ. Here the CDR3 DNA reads TGCGCCAGCAGCTTGTATCATAGGGACGGAGAGACCCAGTACTTC. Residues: CASSLYHRDGETQYF. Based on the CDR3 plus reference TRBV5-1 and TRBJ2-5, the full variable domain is KAGVTQTPRYLIKTRGQQVTLSCSPISGHRSVSWYQQTPGQGLQFLFEYFSETQRNKGNFPGRFSGRQFSNSRSEMNVSTLELGDSALYLCASSLYHRDGETQYFGPGTRLLVL.

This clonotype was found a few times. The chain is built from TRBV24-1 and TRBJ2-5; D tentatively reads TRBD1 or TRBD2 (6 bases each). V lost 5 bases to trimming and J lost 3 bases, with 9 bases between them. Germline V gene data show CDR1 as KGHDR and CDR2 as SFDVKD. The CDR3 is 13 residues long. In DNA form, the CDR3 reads TGTGCCACCAGTGGGGGGGACAAAGAGACCCAGTACTTC. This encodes CATSGGDKETQYF.

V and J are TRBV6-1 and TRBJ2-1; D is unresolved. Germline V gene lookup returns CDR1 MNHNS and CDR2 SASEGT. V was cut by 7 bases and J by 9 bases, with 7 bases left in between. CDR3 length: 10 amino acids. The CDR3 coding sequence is TGTGCCAGCAAATTCGGTGAGCAGTTCTTC. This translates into CASKFGEQFF.